Listed below are T cell receptor beta chains from one sample, sequenced in a study of CD8+CD57+ T cells in acquired aplastic anemia. TCRdb processed the reads anew with MiXCR; each CDR3 protein has one entry. This sample has some 140,000 distinct CDR3 sequences; around half occur once, and the top ten carry approximately 12%. Sequencing was done on a sample of sorted CD4+, CD8+, or CD8+CD57+ T cells (not recorded which) from PBMCs. Receptors originate from a human donor with aplastic anemia. The CDR3 runs from the conserved cysteine through the conserved F or W. The order of the fields is D gene, V gene, CDR3 protein. D genes are given only for firm matches.

d_gene: TRBD2
v_gene: TRBV11-2
CDR3aa: CASSLQSTGTTYEQYF

d_gene: TRBD1
v_gene: TRBV7-8
CDR3aa: CASRSGTGNTGELFF

d_gene: .
v_gene: TRBV12-3/TRBV12-4
CDR3aa: CASSGGLSNQPQHF

d_gene: .
v_gene: TRBV6-1
CDR3aa: CASWLGASTDTQYF

d_gene: .
v_gene: TRBV7-2
CDR3aa: CASSRDPYGYTF

d_gene: TRBD1
v_gene: TRBV2
CDR3aa: CASSEGQGNSPLHF

d_gene: .
v_gene: TRBV20-1
CDR3aa: CSARVPRGQDQTQYF

d_gene: .
v_gene: TRBV2
CDR3aa: CASSARAGETQHF

d_gene: .
v_gene: TRBV7-8
CDR3aa: CASSFGSPYEQYF

d_gene: TRBD1
v_gene: TRBV19
CDR3aa: CASIDRGDEKLFF

d_gene: TRBD1
v_gene: TRBV20-1
CDR3aa: CSARDLWTGASNVLTF

d_gene: TRBD2
v_gene: TRBV27
CDR3aa: CASNEREADTQYF

d_gene: .
v_gene: TRBV15
CDR3aa: CATSRGAKETQYF

d_gene: .
v_gene: TRBV25-1
CDR3aa: CASSDTGAGNTIYF

d_gene: .
v_gene: TRBV10-3
CDR3aa: CATSAGHYEQYF

d_gene: TRBD2
v_gene: TRBV15
CDR3aa: CATSRDREGSEEQYF

d_gene: TRBD1
v_gene: TRBV15
CDR3aa: CATSRGDRAEAFF

d_gene: TRBD1
v_gene: TRBV7-6
CDR3aa: CASSLKTGGANNEQFF

d_gene: .
v_gene: TRBV7-2
CDR3aa: CASSWVQLDTQYF

d_gene: .
v_gene: TRBV7-9
CDR3aa: CASRPPTGQPQHF

d_gene: .
v_gene: TRBV15
CDR3aa: CATSSGTVNSGANVLTF

d_gene: .
v_gene: TRBV9
CDR3aa: CASSVAGAEETQYF

d_gene: .
v_gene: TRBV20-1
CDR3aa: CSPYRVDSPLHF

d_gene: TRBD2
v_gene: TRBV5-1
CDR3aa: CASSPSGTSGRYEQFF

d_gene: .
v_gene: TRBV9
CDR3aa: CASSPRTEGYEQYF

d_gene: .
v_gene: TRBV6-1
CDR3aa: CASSEAGGLEQETQYF

d_gene: .
v_gene: TRBV6-6
CDR3aa: CASSSPGELFF

d_gene: TRBD2
v_gene: TRBV4-1
CDR3aa: CASSQDTLSGGAHEQFF

d_gene: .
v_gene: TRBV10-3
CDR3aa: CAISEWDQPQHF